The sample holds many counts of the clone carrying this T cell receptor (beta chain). What it recognizes is unknown. Time point indicated: technical triplicate 3. For the sorted libraries, over 950,000 CD4+ or CD8+ T cells were used. The data were taken from a study of neurological immune-mediated disorders. Study results and caveats: Because no CDR3 amino acid sequences were shared across subjects by expanded clones, private repertoires were suggested in all groups. The highest TCR clonal expansion occurred in HTLV-1-associated myelopathy; multiple sclerosis fell below healthy controls.

The CDR3 covers 14 residues. Germline values: CDR1 MNHEY, CDR2 SVGAGI. Losses at the gene ends were 6 bases for V and 2 bases for J; bases not matched to a gene: 6. Template-switch 5'RACE cDNA synthesis added a 10-nucleotide unique molecular identifier. TCRdb called the 5' RACE reads again in MiXCR, with one record for every CDR3 protein. The table has around 30,000 distinct CDR3 sequences, roughly a sixth seen once. J is TRBJ1-2 and V is TRBV6-5; 7 nucleotides agree with TRBD1. The sample taken for sequencing was CD4+ T cells from blood. This TCR was recovered from a female donor with HTLV-1-associated myelopathy (HAM/TSP). CDR3 protein: CASRREGANYGYTF. CDR3 sequence (DNA): TGTGCCAGCAGAAGGGAGGGGGCAAACTATGGCTACACCTTC.